These 17 T cell receptor beta chains were all obtained from the same sample, sequenced in a study of CD8+ T cells in alopecia areata. Isolated RNA was reverse transcribed into cDNA used as the sequencing template. Some clones are missing from TCRdb's copy, which holds only in-frame ones; the method was immunoSEQ multiplex PCR. The table shows about 150,000 clones, with over 80% occurring only once. The sample consisted of CD8+ T cells sorted from blood, taken at week 0. All receptors derive from a human donor with alopecia areata.

The genes are TRBV7-9 and TRBJ1-2; TRBD1 matches 7 bases. V was pared by 9 bases and J by 2 bases, with 3 bases of the junction left unmatched. Looked up from germline, CDR1 is SEHNR and CDR2 is FQNEAQ (reference sequence). There are 12 residues in the CDR3. CDR3 nucleotide sequence: TGTGCCAGTACACAGGGGAACTATGGCTACACCTTC. Its translation: CASTQGNYGYTF.

This clone was counted only a few times. CDR3 residues: CASSDLAGGNYNEQFF. The CDR3 bases are TGTGCCAGCAGTGACCTAGCGGGAGGGAACTACAATGAGCAGTTCTTC. J is TRBJ2-1 and V is TRBV25-1, with 12 bases identical to TRBD2. CDR1 and CDR2 (germline): MGHDK, SYGVNS. The CDR3 covers 16 residues. Trimming removed 3 bases from V and 3 bases from J; junction bases left unmatched: 3.

This rearrangement joins TRBV18 to TRBJ2-5; the D is unclear. The length of the CDR3 is 16 residues. Trimming took 4 bases from V and 3 from J, leaving 18 bases between them. Germline values: CDR1 KGHSH, CDR2 LQKENI. The DNA for the CDR3 is TGTGCCAGCTCACGGAACGCTGACATGGGCGAAGAGACCCAGTACTTC. This encodes CASSRNADMGEETQYF. The variable domain in full, with the rest retrieved from reference TRBV18 and TRBJ2-5, is NAGVMQNPRHLVRRRGQEARLRCSPMKGHSHVYWYRQLPEEGLKFMVYLQKENIIDESGMPKERFSAEFPKEGPSILRIQQVVRGDSAAYFCASSRNADMGEETQYFGPGTRLLVL.

The chain joins TRBV15 to TRBJ1-2; possibly TRBD1 for D (6 bases). The germline CDR1 and CDR2 sequences are LNHNV and YYDKDF (reference sequence). The CDR3 totals 15 residues. V lost 3 bases and J 7 bases, leaving 18 bases between the germline ends. This CDR3 reads CATSRSPGGLSGYTF. In nucleotides, the CDR3 is TGTGCCACCAGCAGGTCCCCCGGGGGGCTCTCTGGCTACACCTTC.

This clone was found once. The chain carries TRBV2 and TRBJ2-1, with D possibly matching TRBD1 (5 bases). CDR3 length equals 16 residues. The germline CDR1 and CDR2 sequences are SNHLY and FYNNEI. V was pared by 4 bases and J by 0 bases, with 13 bases between. The DNA for the CDR3 is TGTGCCAGCAGTGGGGGCAGAGTAAGCTCCTACAATGAGCAGTTCTTC. Amino acids: CASSGGRVSSYNEQFF.

The rearrangement uses TRBV7-9 and TRBJ2-5; TRBD1 is a possible D gene (6 bases). The CDR3 has 13 residues. V was cut by 5 bases and J by 5 bases, with 12 bases left in between. Germline CDR1 is SEHNR and CDR2 is FQNEAQ (reference sequence). For the CDR3, the DNA is TGTGCCAGCAGCCCTGGGGGCGGGGAGACCCAGTACTTC. Protein product: CASSPGGGETQYF.

This clone was picked up a small number of times. This chain links TRBV6-1 with TRBJ2-7; no clear D gene. Per the germline V gene, CDR1 is MNHNS and CDR2 is SASEGT. V was pared by 4 bases and J by 0 bases, with 10 bases between. The CDR3 is made up of 14 amino acids. This CDR3 is CASSVTMSSYEQYF. CDR3 nucleotide sequence: TGTGCCAGCAGTGTGACAATGAGCTCCTACGAGCAGTACTTC.

The V and J genes are TRBV7-9 and TRBJ2-1, with 9 nucleotides matching TRBD2. This CDR3 spans 14 amino acids. Germline V gives CDR1 SEHNR, CDR2 FQNEAQ (reference sequence). Trimming took 4 bases from V and 9 from J; bases not matched to a gene: 7. The CDR3 DNA is TGTGCCAGCAGCTCCGCTAGCGGGACGGGTGAGCAGTTCTTC. Amino acid sequence: CASSSASGTGEQFF.

The chain uses TRBV4-1 and TRBJ2-2, with D perhaps matching TRBD1 or TRBD2 (5 bases each). V dropped 4 bases and J dropped 5 bases, with 11 bases sitting between them. The germline gives CDR1 MGHRA, CDR2 YSYEKL. The CDR3 runs to 14 residues. The CDR3, as DNA: TGCGCCAGCAGCCGGGAGCGACAGACCGGGGAGCTGTTTTTT. This gives the protein CASSRERQTGELFF.

The CDR3 nucleotides read TGCGCCAGCAGCTTGGACGCGGGGCCAATAAGGCAGTTCTTC. It specifies CASSLDAGPIRQFF. The V gene is TRBV5-1, the J gene TRBJ2-1, with D possibly being TRBD2 (6 bases). V lost 0 bases and J 12 bases, leaving 16 bases between the germline ends. This CDR3 comprises 14 residues. The V gene's germline CDR1 is SGHRS and CDR2 YFSETQ. Using reference TRBV5-1 and TRBJ2-1 for the parts outside the CDR3, the full variable domain is KAGVTQTPRYLIKTRGQQVTLSCSPISGHRSVSWYQQTPGQGLQFLFEYFSETQRNKGNFPGRFSGRQFSNSRSEMNVSTLELGDSALYLCASSLDAGPIRQFFGPGTRLTVL.

Points on this clone: The germline gene is not matched at one end of the junction; a read error may be the cause. The gene calls are TRBV14 and TRBJ1-2; D is unclear. Germline V CDR1 and CDR2: SGHDN, FVKESK. This CDR3 has 14 amino acids. In DNA form, the CDR3 reads TGTGCCAGCGGCCAAAGGCCGAGGGTGGGAGGCTACACCTTC. Translating it yields CASGQRPRVGGYTF.

This sequence joins TRBV5-1 and TRBJ2-7, with 11 nucleotides matching TRBD1. Germline CDR1 SGHRS, CDR2 YFSETQ. The CDR3 runs to 14 residues. J gave up 4 bases and V 4 bases, and 4 bases lay outside the gene matches. DNA for the CDR3: TGCGCCAGCAGCACCGGGACAGGGGGTTACGAGCAGTACTTC. Protein sequence: CASSTGTGGYEQYF.

This chain links TRBV14 with TRBJ2-7; unclear D gene. CDR1 is SGHDN, CDR2 FVKESK, per germline. This CDR3 has 13 residues. V shed 2 bases and J shed 3 bases, with 8 bases lying between them. Here the CDR3 reads CASSQIDGYEQYF. The DNA of the CDR3 is TGTGCCAGCAGCCAAATCGACGGCTACGAGCAGTACTTC.

V is TRBV7-8 and J is TRBJ2-7; 13 positions agree with TRBD2. The V and J ends lost 5 bases and 1 base, in that order; junction bases with no gene match: 11. The germline CDR1 and CDR2 sequences are SGHVS and FQNEAQ. The CDR3 length is 18 residues. CDR3 protein: CASSPRRTSGSSSYEQYF. CDR3 sequence (DNA): TGTGCCAGCAGCCCACGAAGGACTAGCGGGAGTTCATCCTACGAGCAGTACTTC.

The chain uses TRBV7-9 and TRBJ2-1; D is possibly TRBD2 (5 bases). The CDR3 spans 15 residues. CDR1 SEHNR and CDR2 FQNEAQ come from the germline V gene (reference sequence). The germline V and J ends were trimmed by 1 base and 7 bases, with 14 bases remaining between them. The CDR3 coding sequence is TGTGCCAGCAGCTTAGTAACCGGGGAACGGAATGAGCAGTTCTTC. It yields the protein CASSLVTGERNEQFF.

The chain couples TRBV11-2 to TRBJ2-1; the D gene is possibly TRBD1 (6 bases). Germline-derived CDR1 and CDR2 are SGHAT and FQNNGV. This CDR3 contains 15 residues. The V and J ends lost 5 bases and 8 bases respectively, with 19 bases between them. CDR3 sequence: CASSPGQTPLDEQFF. CDR3 nucleotides: TGTGCCAGCAGCCCTGGACAGACTCCTTTGGATGAGCAGTTCTTC.

The V gene is TRBV27, the J gene TRBJ2-3, with D possibly being TRBD2 (6 bases). Trimming took off 0 bases at V and 5 bases at J, with 12 bases between the two ends. The CDR3 spans 15 residues. Germline V lookup: CDR1 MNHEY, CDR2 SMNVEV (reference sequence). In DNA form, the CDR3 reads TGTGCCAGCAGTTTATCGGAGGGTATGGGAGATACGCAGTATTTT. Its translation is CASSLSEGMGDTQYF.